The 23 T cell receptor beta chains given below trace back to one sample, sequenced in a study of early T cells in non-severe SARS-CoV-2 infection. Using its own MiXCR run on the 5' RACE reads, TCRdb lists one record per CDR3 protein. This sample has tens of thousands of distinct CDR3 sequences, with roughly a sixth found just once. Sample: whole blood. Every receptor here comes from an adult who was a healthcare worker with PCR-confirmed SARS-CoV-2 infection or an uninfected control (not recorded which).

This clonotype was observed once. The V gene is TRBV2, the J gene TRBJ2-2, with D unclear. The ends were cut back, 4 bases at V and 2 bases at J, with 8 bases in the middle. Per germline, CDR1 SNHLY and CDR2 FYNNEI. The CDR3 spans 14 residues. In DNA, the CDR3 is TGTGCCAGCAGTGTGGTCAGCAACACCGGGGAGCTGTTTTTT. It translates to CASSVVSNTGELFF. Using reference TRBV2 and TRBJ2-2 for the parts outside the CDR3, the full variable domain is EPEVTQTPSHQVTQMGQEVILRCVPISNHLYFYWYRQILGQKVEFLVSFYNNEISEKSEIFDDQFSVERPDGSNFTLKIRSTKLEDSAMYFCASSVVSNTGELFFGEGSRLTVL.

This clonotype has just a few counts. V gene TRBV28 combines with J gene TRBJ1-1; D is undetermined. This CDR3 contains 11 residues. Germline assignment: CDR1 MDHEN and CDR2 SYDVKM. V was cut by 8 bases and J by 0 bases, with 4 bases left in between. CDR3 loop: CASRLNTEAFF. The DNA for the CDR3 is TGTGCCAGCCGGTTGAACACTGAAGCTTTCTTT.

Only a few counts were recorded for this clonotype. The chain recombines TRBV7-6 with TRBJ2-3; 12 positions match TRBD2. Germline-derived CDR1 and CDR2 are SGHVS and FNYEAQ. The J segment lost 7 bases and the V segment lost 6 bases, leaving 8 bases of the junction unmatched. The CDR3 extends over 15 amino acids. The CDR3: CASSPRLAGAHTQYF. CDR3 DNA sequence: TGTGCCAGCAGTCCTCGACTAGCGGGGGCCCATACGCAGTATTTT. The full variable domain, completed using reference TRBV7-6 and TRBJ2-3, is GAGVSQSPRYKVTKRGQDVALRCDPISGHVSLYWYRQALGQGPEFLTYFNYEAQQDKSGLPNDRFSAERPEGSISTLTIQRTEQRDSAMYRCASSPRLAGAHTQYFGPGTRLTVL.

This clonotype was seen a handful of times. The rearrangement links TRBV4-2 to TRBJ2-5, with 8 bases lining up with TRBD2. The J segment lost 5 bases and the V segment lost 0 bases, leaving 8 bases of the junction unmatched. The CDR3 is made up of 16 amino acids. Germline V gene sequence: CDR1 LGHNA, CDR2 YNFKEQ. The CDR3 DNA reads TGTGCCAGCAGCCAAGATCTGAGCGGGAGTCTCGAGACCCAGTACTTC. Translating it yields CASSQDLSGSLETQYF.

This chain links TRBV12-3 or TRBV12-4 with TRBJ1-6, with D perhaps matching TRBD1 (5 bases). Trimming pared 1 base from V and 7 bases from J, leaving 11 bases between. This CDR3 has 15 residues. CDR3 loop: CASSLGGGDNSPLHF. The CDR3, as DNA: TGTGCCAGCAGTTTAGGCGGGGGGGACAATTCACCCCTCCACTTT.

The sample holds a few counts of this clonotype. V and J are TRBV6-2 or TRBV6-3 and TRBJ2-6, with TRBD1 as a possible D gene (6 bases). V was trimmed by 4 bases and J by 2 bases, leaving 9 bases between them. The length of the CDR3 is 15 residues. CDR1 and CDR2 (germline): MNHEY, SVGEGT. Here the CDR3 DNA reads TGTGCCAGCAGTTCCCACAGGGCTGGGGCCAACGTCCTGACTTTC. It yields the protein CASSSHRAGANVLTF.

This clonotype was seen many times. V is TRBV5-1 and J is TRBJ2-1, with D perhaps matching TRBD1 or TRBD2 (5 bases each). Germline V gives CDR1 SGHRS, CDR2 YFSETQ. Between the trimmed V and J ends, which lost 3 bases and 10 bases, there was a span of 11 bases. CDR3 length equals 12 residues. CDR3 in amino acids: CASSSGRLEQFF. CDR3 bases: TGCGCCAGCAGCTCGGGACGGCTAGAGCAGTTCTTC.

The chain carries TRBV24-1 and TRBJ1-1; no reliable D call. The CDR3 length is 14 residues. The ends were cut back, 4 bases at V and 4 bases at J, with 12 bases in the middle. Germline V lookup: CDR1 KGHDR, CDR2 SFDVKD. The CDR3 coding sequence is TGTGCCACCAGTGAGTCGGGAGGAATCACTGAAGCTTTCTTT. Translated: CATSESGGITEAFF.

The rearrangement uses TRBV5-1 and TRBJ2-2; D unresolved. V was clipped by 2 bases and J by 1 base, with 6 bases between them. This CDR3 has 14 amino acids. Per germline, CDR1 SGHRS and CDR2 YFSETQ. The CDR3 region is CASSFDGNTGELFF. Here the CDR3 DNA reads TGCGCCAGCAGCTTCGACGGGAACACCGGGGAGCTGTTTTTT.

This clonotype was detected many times. The CDR3 region is CASSQGTVNTEAFF. DNA of the CDR3: TGTGCCAGCAGTCAGGGGACAGTAAACACTGAAGCTTTCTTT. This chain connects TRBV7-9 to TRBJ1-1; 7 positions match TRBD1. V shed 6 bases and J 2 bases; nucleotides not matched to a gene: 6. CDR1 and CDR2 from the germline V gene are SEHNR and FQNEAQ (reference sequence). The CDR3 spans 14 residues.

The V call is TRBV18, the J call TRBJ2-3; D may be TRBD1 (6 bases). Germline CDR1 KGHSH, CDR2 LQKENI. This CDR3 has 20 amino acids. Deletions cut 5 bases from V and 0 bases from J, with 27 bases between. The chain's CDR3 is CASSDRTGGQGTISTDTQYF. Here the CDR3 DNA reads TGTGCCAGCTCAGACAGAACCGGCGGTCAGGGGACAATAAGCACAGATACGCAGTATTTT.

The chain couples TRBV7-2 to TRBJ2-4; possibly TRBD1 or TRBD2 for D (5 bases each). Trimming removed 6 bases at V and 5 bases at J, with 8 bases between. Germline V gives CDR1 SGHTA, CDR2 FQGNSA. This CDR3 region has 12 residues. As DNA, the CDR3 is TGTGCCAGCAGTTTGGGACAAAACATTCAGTACTTC. Translation: CASSLGQNIQYF.

This clonotype was counted ten times or more. The rearrangement joins TRBV2 to TRBJ1-6, with a weak D call TRBD1 (6 bases). With 7 bases removed from V and 7 bases from J, the gap between germline ends came to 14 bases. CDR1 and CDR2 (germline): SNHLY, FYNNEI. This CDR3 region has 14 residues. Written as DNA, the CDR3 is TGTGCCAGCACCCTGGACAGTTTCAATTCACCCCTCCACTTT. Its translation is CASTLDSFNSPLHF.

This clonotype was picked up a small number of times. The rearrangement links TRBV7-2 to TRBJ1-2, with a possible D match to TRBD1 (6 bases). Trimming took off 9 bases at V and 3 bases at J, with 14 bases between the two ends. CDR1 is SGHTA and CDR2 is FQGNSA in the germline V gene. The CDR3 length is 13 residues. The CDR3 DNA reads as TGTGCCAGTTTACCGGACAGTTACTATGGCTACACCTTC. This sequence encodes CASLPDSYYGYTF.

This sequence joins TRBV20-1 and TRBJ2-7; the match to TRBD1 covers 7 bases. Germline V lookup: CDR1 DFQATT, CDR2 SNEGSKA (reference sequence). The CDR3 is 15 residues long. Germline trimming cut 0 bases from V and 3 bases from J; bases unmatched to any gene: 8. The CDR3 sequence is CSARDATGQNYEQYF. The CDR3 DNA sequence: TGCAGTGCTAGAGATGCCACGGGACAGAACTACGAGCAGTACTTC.

This clonotype has only a few counts. The CDR3 DNA sequence: TGTGCCAGCTCACTACCGACGGAGTACGAGCAGTACTTC. Its protein product is CASSLPTEYEQYF. This chain uses TRBV18 with TRBJ2-7, with unresolved D. Trimming shortened V by 4 bases and J by 4 bases, and 11 bases separated the two germline ends. Germline V CDR1 and CDR2: KGHSH, LQKENI. The CDR3 has 13 amino acids.

This clonotype came up many times. The rearrangement uses TRBV27 and TRBJ1-2; D is perhaps TRBD1 (5 bases). This CDR3 comprises 17 residues. Germline values: CDR1 MNHEY, CDR2 SMNVEV (reference sequence). Deletions cut 1 base from V and 7 bases from J, with 22 bases between. The CDR3 nucleotides read TGTGCCAGCAGTTTATGGGCCCCAGGGAACGCTCTGTCTGGCTACACCTTC. It yields the protein CASSLWAPGNALSGYTF.

This clonotype was recorded a few times. The chain carries TRBV6-5 and TRBJ1-2; no clear D. V lost 2 bases and J 0 bases, leaving 7 bases between the germline ends. Germline lookup yields CDR1 MNHEY and CDR2 SVGAGI. CDR3 length: 14 residues. The CDR3 reads CASSYRETNYGYTF. The CDR3 DNA is TGTGCCAGCAGTTACAGGGAGACTAACTATGGCTACACCTTC.

This clonotype occurred many times. This chain links TRBV5-1 with TRBJ1-5; D perhaps matches TRBD1 (5 bases). Trimming left V 7 bases short and J 6 bases short, with 11 bases between. Germline CDR1 and CDR2: SGHRS and YFSETQ. There are 12 residues in the CDR3. The CDR3, as DNA: TGCGCCAGCTGCAAGGGGTGTCAGCCCCAGCATTTT. It specifies CASCKGCQPQHF.

This rearrangement joins TRBV7-3 to TRBJ2-1, with D possibly matching TRBD2 (5 bases). The length of the CDR3 is 18 residues. Between the trimmed V and J ends, which lost 2 bases and 0 bases, there was a span of 17 bases. CDR1 and CDR2 (germline): SGHTA, FQGTGA. Written as DNA, the CDR3 is TGTGCCAGCAGCTTAGTGAGGTCCAGCGGAAACTCCTACAATGAGCAGTTCTTC. Its translation: CASSLVRSSGNSYNEQFF.

In its sample, this clonotype was seen many times. The rearrangement uses TRBV11-2 and TRBJ1-1, with D uncertain. V was cut by 4 bases and J by 7 bases, with 13 bases left in between. CDR1 SGHAT and CDR2 FQNNGV come from the germline V gene. The length of the CDR3 is 13 residues. The CDR3 DNA is TGTGCCAGCAGCTCTGAAATGGCCCTTGAAGCTTTCTTT. Translated: CASSSEMALEAFF. The full variable domain, with the rest looked up from reference TRBV11-2 and TRBJ1-1, is EAGVAQSPRYKIIEKRQSVAFWCNPISGHATLYWYQQILGQGPKLLIQFQNNGVVDDSQLPKDRFSAERLKGVDSTLKIQPAKLEDSAVYLCASSSEMALEAFFGQGTRLTVV.

This clonotype was detected a few times. The chain combines TRBV29-1 with TRBJ2-4, with D possibly being TRBD1 or TRBD2 (5 bases each). Germline values: CDR1 SQVTM, CDR2 ANQGSEA. The V and J ends lost 1 base and 5 bases respectively, with 6 bases between them. The CDR3 extends over 12 amino acids. CDR3 nucleotides: TGCAGCGTTGAAGGGGACCAAAACATTCAGTACTTC. Translated, it gives CSVEGDQNIQYF.

J is TRBJ2-3 and V is TRBV9; D call uncertain. The CDR3 consists of 13 residues. Germline V gene lookup returns CDR1 SGDLS and CDR2 YYNGEE. Trimming cost V 0 bases and J 4 bases, with 6 bases left between them. In DNA form, the CDR3 reads TGTGCCAGCAGCGTAGGCCCGCCAGATACGCAGTATTTT. Its protein product is CASSVGPPDTQYF.